The next 32 T cell receptor beta chains were all read from a single sample in a study of control samples from healthy donors and cancer patients. TCRdb keeps only in-frame clones here, not all; method: immunoSEQ multiplex PCR. Altogether about 150,000 clones are present, 80% to 95% being singletons, with the ten largest covering approximately 0.7%. The specimen was blood. The receptors shown here come from a woman aged 25 to 39 in good health.

For the CDR3, the DNA is TGTGCCAGCAGCGTGACTAGCGGGACTAACACCGGGGAGCTGTTTTTT. Translation gives CASSVTSGTNTGELFF. The J gene is TRBJ2-2, the V gene TRBV9; 11 bases match TRBD2. This CDR3 is built from 16 residues. Trimming took 2 bases from V and 2 from J; bases not matched to a gene: 2. Looked up from germline, CDR1 is SGDLS and CDR2 is YYNGEE.

The gene calls are TRBV28 and TRBJ2-2; 10 nucleotides align to TRBD2. This CDR3 has 16 residues. Germline lookup yields CDR1 MDHEN and CDR2 SYDVKM. J gave up 0 bases and V 7 bases, and 5 bases lay outside the gene matches. CDR3 in amino acids: CASTRLAGANTGELFF. The CDR3 DNA sequence: TGTGCCAGCACCCGACTAGCGGGCGCGAACACCGGGGAGCTGTTTTTT.

V is TRBV7-9 and J is TRBJ2-7; weak D call: TRBD1 (6 bases). The V gene lost 1 base and the J gene lost 5 bases, with 12 bases spanning the gap. The CDR3 sequence is 14 residues long. Germline V gene sequence: CDR1 SEHNR, CDR2 FQNEAQ (reference sequence). The chain's CDR3 is CASSLEQGWNEQYF. As DNA, the CDR3 is TGTGCCAGCAGCTTAGAACAGGGCTGGAACGAGCAGTACTTC.

V and J are TRBV3-1 (or the pseudogene TRBV3-2) and TRBJ2-2; D unresolved. CDR1 is LGHDT, CDR2 YNNKEL, per germline (reference sequence). V was shortened by 2 bases and J by 6 bases, with 4 bases between the two germline ends. The CDR3 extends over 12 amino acids. The CDR3 nucleotides read TGTGCCAGCAGCCAATGGTCCGGGGAGCTGTTTTTT. Its protein product is CASSQWSGELFF.

This chain links TRBV4-2 with TRBJ1-3; D gene ambiguous. There are 16 residues in the CDR3. Germline V lookup: CDR1 LGHNA, CDR2 YNFKEQ. V lost 0 bases to trimming and J lost 1 base, with 10 bases between them. The CDR3, as DNA: TGTGCCAGCAGCCAAGAGAGAGGCGCATCTGGAAACACCATATATTTT. Translated: CASSQERGASGNTIYF.

The chain uses TRBV25-1 and TRBJ2-1; TRBD2 matches at 9 bases. The CDR3 extends over 14 amino acids. The germline V gene encodes CDR1 MGHDK and CDR2 SYGVNS. After removal of 6 bases from V and 2 bases from J, the junction contained 2 bases not matched to a gene. This CDR3 is CASRLAGAYNEQFF. The CDR3 DNA is TGTGCCAGCAGATTAGCGGGAGCCTACAATGAGCAGTTCTTC.

This clone came up once. This chain connects TRBV5-1 to TRBJ2-7; TRBD2 agrees at 9 bases. The V gene's germline CDR1 is SGHRS and CDR2 YFSETQ. V trimming: 0 bases; J trimming: 3 bases; junction bases outside the gene matches: 10. CDR3 size: 17 residues. This CDR3 reads CASSLASVAGDSYEQYF. CDR3 DNA sequence: TGCGCCAGCAGCTTGGCCTCAGTAGCGGGAGATAGCTACGAGCAGTACTTC.

This rearrangement joins TRBV5-1 to TRBJ2-7, with D tentatively TRBD1 (7 bases). The germline CDR1 and CDR2 sequences are SGHRS and YFSETQ. This CDR3 spans 16 amino acids. With 0 bases removed from V and 6 bases from J, the gap between germline ends came to 19 bases. DNA of the CDR3: TGCGCCAGCAGCTTGGCCGCGGCAGGGGGGTCGGTCGAGCAGTACTTC. Its translation is CASSLAAAGGSVEQYF.

The DNA for the CDR3 is TGTGCCACCAGCAGAGTCATGGAGACCCAGTACTTC. It codes for CATSRVMETQYF. The chain joins TRBV15 to TRBJ2-5; D is uncertain. CDR3 length equals 12 residues. Trimming stripped 1 base from V and 5 bases from J, with 5 bases between. Per germline, CDR1 LNHNV and CDR2 YYDKDF (reference sequence). The full variable domain, in which reference TRBV15 and TRBJ2-5 provide the parts outside the CDR3, is DAMVIQNPRYQVTQFGKPVTLSCSQTLNHNVMYWYQQKSSQAPKLLFHYYDKDFNNEADTPDNFQSRRPNTSFCFLDIRSPGLGDTAMYLCATSRVMETQYFGPGTRLLVL.

CDR3 nucleotide sequence: TGCGCCAGCAGCCCTATGCGGGAGGCCTACAATGAGCAGTTCTTC. Translating it yields CASSPMREAYNEQFF. The chain has TRBV5-1 and TRBJ2-1; TRBD2 matches at 8 bases. Per germline, CDR1 SGHRS and CDR2 YFSETQ. The CDR3 extends over 15 amino acids. V was clipped by 4 bases and J by 2 bases; unmatched bases: 5.

The J gene is TRBJ1-1, the V gene TRBV6-5, with D unresolved. Germline V gives CDR1 MNHEY, CDR2 SVGAGI. The V end was cut by 8 bases, the J end by 8 bases, with 9 bases between. The CDR3 spans 10 residues. The CDR3 region is CASGRKEAFF. The CDR3 DNA reads TGTGCCAGCGGGAGGAAAGAAGCTTTCTTT.

The genes are TRBV5-1 and TRBJ2-2; 8 nucleotides agree with TRBD2. This CDR3 contains 16 residues. Germline V gives CDR1 SGHRS, CDR2 YFSETQ. The ends lost 4 bases at V and 2 bases at J; junction bases unmatched: 7. CDR3 DNA: TGCGCCAGCAGCCGGCTACTAGCGGAAAACACCGGGGAGCTGTTTTTT. It specifies CASSRLLAENTGELFF.

The CDR3 DNA is TGTGCCAGCAGCTATGACAGGGGGGCAACTAATGAAAAACTGTTTTTT. This encodes CASSYDRGATNEKLFF. The rearrangement uses TRBV5-4 and TRBJ1-4; 9 positions match TRBD1. CDR1 is SGHNT, CDR2 YYREEE, per germline (reference sequence). The CDR3 is made up of 16 amino acids. Losses at the gene ends were 3 bases for V and 0 bases for J; bases not matched to a gene: 3. Complete variable domain (other parts from reference TRBV5-4 and TRBJ1-4): ETGVTQSPTHLIKTRGQQVTLRCSSQSGHNTVSWYQQALGQGPQFIFQYYREEENGRGNFPPRFSGLQFPNYSSELNVNALELDDSALYLCASSYDRGATNEKLFFGSGTQLSVL.

V and J are TRBV6-6 and TRBJ2-2, with D possibly TRBD1 on 6 matching bases. Germline V gene sequence: CDR1 MNHNY, CDR2 SVGAGI (reference sequence). There are 14 residues in the CDR3. Trimming left V 2 bases short and J 3 bases short, with 7 bases between. CDR3: CASSYGGHTGELFF. Written as DNA, the CDR3 is TGTGCCAGCAGTTACGGGGGCCACACCGGGGAGCTGTTTTTT.

This clone has a handful of counts. The chain joins TRBV29-1 to TRBJ2-2, with no clear D. V was clipped by 8 bases and J by 4 bases, with 17 bases between them. CDR1 is SQVTM and CDR2 is ANQGSEA in the germline V gene. This CDR3 spans 14 amino acids. The CDR3 loop is CSSALTAGTGELFF. Here the CDR3 DNA reads TGCAGCTCCGCCCTGACCGCCGGCACCGGGGAGCTGTTTTTT.

The CDR3 DNA sequence: TGTGCCAGCAGCCAAGGGACTAGCGCCTACAATGAGCAGTTCTTC. Its protein product is CASSQGTSAYNEQFF. The rearrangement joins TRBV7-3 to TRBJ2-1; 10 nucleotides match TRBD2. This CDR3 is 15 amino acids long. Germline CDR1 is SGHTA and CDR2 is FQGTGA. Trimming cost V 5 bases and J 2 bases; bases outside gene matches: 3.

The chain has TRBV10-3 and TRBJ2-2, with TRBD2 as a possible D gene (5 bases). The CDR3 covers 15 residues. CDR1 is ENHRY and CDR2 is SYGVKD in the germline V gene. V lost 7 bases and J lost 2, with 14 bases in between. The CDR3: CAITDGRVNTGELFF. Written as DNA, the CDR3 is TGTGCCATCACCGACGGGCGGGTTAACACCGGGGAGCTGTTTTTT.

The CDR3 here is CASSYDTQYF. CDR3 nucleotide sequence: TGTGCCAGCAGTTACGATACGCAGTATTTT. The chain has TRBV12-3 or TRBV12-4 and TRBJ2-3; no clear D gene. CDR3 length: 10 residues. V lost 4 bases to trimming and J lost 6 bases, with 2 bases between them.

The CDR3 DNA sequence: TGTGCCAGCTTAGTAAGGTTACTAGCCAAAAACATTCAGTACTTC. Translated, it gives CASLVRLLAKNIQYF. This chain connects TRBV21-1 to TRBJ2-4. TRBV21-1 is listed as a pseudogene. The CDR3 is 15 residues long.

The V gene is TRBV19, the J gene TRBJ1-1; D perhaps matches TRBD1 (5 bases). Trimming removed 7 bases from V and 0 bases from J, with 15 bases in between. CDR3 length equals 15 residues. Germline V gene lookup returns CDR1 LNHDA and CDR2 SQIVND (reference sequence). Here the CDR3 reads CASIGGREVNTEAFF. The CDR3 DNA follows: TGTGCCAGTATCGGGGGGAGGGAAGTGAACACTGAAGCTTTCTTT.

The rearrangement uses TRBV6-2 or TRBV6-3 and TRBJ2-5, with TRBD2 identical over 7 bases. CDR1 is MNHEY, CDR2 SVGEGT, per germline. V was clipped by 2 bases and J by 5 bases; unmatched bases: 5. CDR3 length: 14 residues. In DNA, the CDR3 is TGTGCCAGCAGTTACCCCGGGGGAGGGGAGACCCAGTACTTC. Translation: CASSYPGGGETQYF.

The chain combines TRBV19 with TRBJ2-7; the match to TRBD2 covers 8 bases. Trimming at V came to 6 bases and at J to 1 base, leaving 11 bases not matched to a gene. Per the germline V gene, CDR1 is LNHDA and CDR2 is SQIVND (reference sequence). The CDR3 runs to 16 residues. The CDR3 coding sequence is TGTGCCAGTAGGAGCGGCGGGGGGAGGGGATCCTACGAGCAGTACTTC. It yields the protein CASRSGGGRGSYEQYF.

This chain joins TRBV21-1 and TRBJ1-2; TRBD1, the table's D call, was not compared with the DNA. TRBV21-1 is a listed pseudogene. This CDR3 contains 16 residues. CDR3 sequence: CASSKGKQGAAYGYTF. DNA for the CDR3: TGTGCCAGCAGCAAAGGAAAACAGGGGGCTGCGTATGGCTACACCTTC.

The V and J genes are TRBV7-8 and TRBJ2-7; 10 bases match TRBD2. The germline V gene encodes CDR1 SGHVS and CDR2 FQNEAQ. There are 16 residues in the CDR3. V trimming: 5 bases; J trimming: 2 bases; junction bases outside the gene matches: 9. The CDR3: CASSRPTSGRPYEQYF. In nucleotides, the CDR3 is TGTGCCAGCAGCCGGCCGACTAGCGGGCGCCCCTACGAGCAGTACTTC.

The chain is built from TRBV30 and TRBJ1-4; unclear D gene. Germline-derived CDR1 and CDR2 are GTSNPN and SVGIG (reference sequence). V dropped 5 bases and J dropped 8 bases, with 12 bases sitting between them. The CDR3 spans 12 residues. The CDR3 loop reads CAWGSIGEKLFF. CDR3 bases: TGTGCCTGGGGTTCGATAGGAGAAAAACTGTTTTTT. The complete variable domain, with remaining parts taken from reference TRBV30 and TRBJ1-4, reads SQTIHQWPATLVQPVGSPLSLECTVEGTSNPNLYWYRQAAGRGLQLLFYSVGIGQISSEVPQNLSASRPQDRQFILSSKKLLLSDSGFYLCAWGSIGEKLFFGSGTQLSVL.

This chain uses TRBV19 with TRBJ1-1; D unclear. Germline CDR1 reads LNHDA; CDR2 reads SQIVND (reference sequence). The CDR3 consists of 13 residues. Trimming stripped 5 bases from V and 1 base from J, with 8 bases between. The CDR3 DNA reads as TGTGCCAGTAGTTCTACAGCGAACACTGAAGCTTTCTTT. It yields the protein CASSSTANTEAFF. Using reference TRBV19 and TRBJ1-1 for the parts outside the CDR3, the full variable domain is DGGITQSPKYLFRKEGQNVTLSCEQNLNHDAMYWYRQDPGQGLRLIYYSQIVNDFQKGDIAEGYSVSREKKESFPLTVTSAQKNPTAFYLCASSSTANTEAFFGQGTRLTVV.

The CDR3 DNA reads as TGTGCCAGCAGTTTCTCTAACCGGGGGCCCCAGCATTTT. This codes for CASSFSNRGPQHF. This rearrangement joins TRBV12-3 or TRBV12-4 to TRBJ1-5; D not resolved. V lost 3 bases and J lost 9, with 12 bases in between. The CDR3 has 13 amino acids.

Here the CDR3 reads CASSGGQGHTGELFF. The CDR3 DNA follows: TGTGCCAGCAGTGGGGGACAGGGCCACACCGGGGAGCTGTTTTTT. V gene TRBV6-6 combines with J gene TRBJ2-2; 9 bases agree with TRBD1. The V gene's germline CDR1 is MNHNY and CDR2 SVGAGI (reference sequence). Trimming removed 5 bases from V and 3 bases from J; junction bases left unmatched: 4. The CDR3 has 15 residues.

This clone has a single count. One junction end does not reproduce the germline sequence, and a read error may be involved. The chain uses TRBV6-5 and TRBJ1-1; no clear D. This CDR3 comprises 14 residues. The germline V gene has CDR1 MNHEY and CDR2 SVGAGI. In nucleotides, the CDR3 is TGTGCGAGCAGTATGGGGAGGCTGAACACTGAAGCTTTCTTT. It yields the protein CASSMGRLNTEAFF.

The rearrangement uses TRBV28 and TRBJ1-2; 8 bases fit TRBD1. The CDR3 consists of 14 residues. The V segment lost 7 bases and the J segment 5 bases; nucleotides outside the gene matches: 9. Germline values: CDR1 MDHEN, CDR2 SYDVKM. CDR3 protein: CASIFAGGHYGYTF. The CDR3 nucleotides read TGTGCCAGCATTTTCGCAGGGGGCCATTATGGCTACACCTTC.

The chain employs TRBV3-1 (or the pseudogene TRBV3-2) and TRBJ2-1, with TRBD1 matching 9 bases. Germline loops: CDR1 LGHDT, CDR2 YNNKEL (reference sequence). Trimming took 1 base from V and 4 from J; bases not matched to a gene: 5. The CDR3 covers 16 residues. CDR3 coding DNA: TGTGCCAGCAGCCAAGGAGACAGGGGGGGGTACAATGAGCAGTTCTTC. This codes for CASSQGDRGGYNEQFF.

This chain links TRBV24-1 with TRBJ2-1; 12 bases map to TRBD1. The CDR3 runs to 17 residues. V shed 9 bases and J 10 bases; nucleotides not matched to a gene: 18. The germline V gene has CDR1 KGHDR and CDR2 SFDVKD. CDR3 sequence (DNA): TGTGCCACCGGTCTGGGACAGGGGGCGTCTCCAATCGGGGAGCAGTTCTTC. Translation gives CATGLGQGASPIGEQFF.